This TCR beta chain was recovered during a study of blood T cell repertoires in COVID-19. With 2 bases removed from V and 6 bases from J, the gap between germline ends came to 6 bases. The CDR3 sequence is 12 residues long. This clone was seen at least ten times. Clones were sequenced by immunoSEQ multiplex PCR, and TCRdb holds only the in-frame ones, with some missing. The table has about 170,000 clones, 84% seen once; the top ten hold 6% to 9%. This clonotype originated in a man aged 40-49 years who had recovered from COVID-19. This chain uses TRBV12-3 or TRBV12-4 with TRBJ2-3; D may be TRBD2 (5 bases). Sequenced material: peripheral blood. CDR3 sequence reads: CASSLTRDTQYF. For the CDR3, the DNA is TGTGCCAGCAGTTTAACTAGGGATACGCAGTATTTT.